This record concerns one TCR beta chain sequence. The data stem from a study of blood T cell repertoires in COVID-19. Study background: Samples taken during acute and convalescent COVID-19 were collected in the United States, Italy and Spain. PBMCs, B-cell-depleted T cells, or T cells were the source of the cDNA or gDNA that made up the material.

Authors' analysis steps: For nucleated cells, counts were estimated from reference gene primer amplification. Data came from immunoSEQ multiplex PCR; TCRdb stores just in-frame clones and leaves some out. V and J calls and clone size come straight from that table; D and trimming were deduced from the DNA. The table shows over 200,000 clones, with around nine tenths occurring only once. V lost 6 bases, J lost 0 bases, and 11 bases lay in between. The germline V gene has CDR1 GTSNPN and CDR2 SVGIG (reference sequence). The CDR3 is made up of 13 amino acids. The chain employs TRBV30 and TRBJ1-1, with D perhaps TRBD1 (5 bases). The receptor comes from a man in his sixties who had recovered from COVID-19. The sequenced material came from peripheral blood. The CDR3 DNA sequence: TGTGCCTGTTCAGGGTTTCTGAACACTGAAGCTTTCTTT. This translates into CACSGFLNTEAFF.